The 27 T cell receptor beta chains in this list originate from one sample, sequenced in a study of T cell responses to AZD1222 COVID-19 vaccine. Sequencing used immunoSEQ multiplex PCR; TCRdb keeps in-frame clones, though not all of them. The sample lists some 150,000 clones; about 86% were seen once. The sample in question was peripheral blood, obtained 28 days after the second AZD1222 dose. These receptors all stem from an adult who received the AZD1222 COVID-19 vaccine.

The gene calls are TRBV10-3 and TRBJ2-2; 7 bases agree with TRBD2. Germline values: CDR1 ENHRY, CDR2 SYGVKD. This CDR3 spans 14 amino acids. V lost 3 bases and J lost 5; bases outside the gene matches: 3. CDR3 coding DNA: TGTGCCATCAGTGACCGGCGGGGGACCGGGGAGCTGTTTTTT. Translation gives CAISDRRGTGELFF.

The chain has TRBV29-1 and TRBJ2-3; D may match TRBD1 or TRBD2 (5 bases each). V was cut by 2 bases and J by 2 bases, with 8 bases left in between. Germline CDR1 reads SQVTM; CDR2 reads ANQGSEA. This CDR3 is 13 amino acids long. DNA of the CDR3: TGCAGCGTTGAAAGGGACCCCACAGATACGCAGTATTTT. Translation gives CSVERDPTDTQYF.

This clone has only one observation. The rearrangement links TRBV14 to TRBJ2-7, with D perhaps matching TRBD1 (5 bases). The V gene lost 2 bases and the J gene lost 1 base, with 15 bases spanning the gap. CDR1 and CDR2 (germline): SGHDN, FVKESK. This CDR3 is built from 16 residues. In nucleotides, the CDR3 is TGTGCCAGCAGCCAAAGAACAGGCAGCGTATCCTACGAGCAGTACTTC. It translates to CASSQRTGSVSYEQYF.

A single count supports this clone. CDR3: CATSDPRLFGYTF. The CDR3 DNA sequence: TGTGCCACCAGTGATCCCCGCTTATTTGGCTACACCTTC. The chain couples TRBV24-1 to TRBJ1-2, with D hard to call. V lost 3 bases and J lost 7, with 11 bases in between. The CDR3 sequence is 13 residues long. CDR1 is KGHDR and CDR2 is SFDVKD in the germline V gene.

The chain couples TRBV7-8 to TRBJ1-6; D might be TRBD1 (5 bases). This CDR3 spans 15 amino acids. Germline CDR1 and CDR2: SGHVS and FQNEAQ. The V and J ends lost 2 bases and 6 bases respectively, with 11 bases between them. The CDR3 DNA sequence: TGTGCCAGCAGCTTATCCGGGACGCTTAATTCACCCCTCCACTTT. Translation: CASSLSGTLNSPLHF.

The chain links TRBV6-4 to TRBJ2-2, with D possibly being TRBD2 (5 bases). CDR3 length: 17 residues. Germline CDR1 and CDR2: MRHNA and SNTAGT. V dropped 4 bases and J dropped 0 bases, with 15 bases sitting between them. CDR3 sequence reads: CASSARTASTNTGELFF. The CDR3, as DNA: TGTGCCAGCAGTGCCAGGACTGCTAGCACGAACACCGGGGAGCTGTTTTTT.

The V and J genes are TRBV11-2 and TRBJ2-2, with D possibly being TRBD2 (6 bases). Germline CDR1 reads SGHAT; CDR2 reads FQNNGV. The CDR3 has 14 residues. The V end was cut by 7 bases, the J end by 7 bases, with 16 bases between. CDR3 DNA sequence: TGTGCCAGCACCTCTTGGGGGGAGATCGGGGAGCTGTTTTTT. It is translated as CASTSWGEIGELFF. Variable domain in full (rest from reference TRBV11-2 and TRBJ2-2): EAGVAQSPRYKIIEKRQSVAFWCNPISGHATLYWYQQILGQGPKLLIQFQNNGVVDDSQLPKDRFSAERLKGVDSTLKIQPAKLEDSAVYLCASTSWGEIGELFFGEGSRLTVL.

V is TRBV4-2 and J is TRBJ1-3, with unresolved D. CDR1 is LGHNA and CDR2 is YNFKEQ in the germline V gene. Trimming pared 0 bases from V and 0 bases from J, leaving 15 bases between. The CDR3 length is 18 residues. The CDR3: CASSQDLGFGSSGNTIYF. For the CDR3, the DNA is TGTGCCAGCAGCCAAGATCTTGGTTTCGGGAGCTCTGGAAACACCATATATTTT.

J is TRBJ2-1 and V is TRBV30, with TRBD2 as a possible D gene (5 bases). V was cut by 1 base and J by 3 bases, with 16 bases left in between. Germline CDR1 is GTSNPN and CDR2 is SVGIG (reference sequence). The CDR3 consists of 16 residues. Here the CDR3 DNA reads TGTGCCTGGAGTGCATTTGAGGGAGCAAACTACAATGAGCAGTTCTTC. Translated: CAWSAFEGANYNEQFF.

The rearrangement links TRBV5-8 to TRBJ2-5, with a weak D call TRBD2 (5 bases). V lost 4 bases and J 3 bases, leaving 16 bases between the germline ends. Germline V gene data show CDR1 as SGHTS and CDR2 as YDEGEE. The CDR3 consists of 15 residues. The CDR3 spells CASSPWTRVEETQYF. CDR3 in DNA: TGTGCCAGCAGCCCATGGACGAGGGTTGAAGAGACCCAGTACTTC.

This sequence joins TRBV3-1 (or the pseudogene TRBV3-2) and TRBJ1-3; a weak D match, TRBD1 (6 bases). The germline CDR1 and CDR2 sequences are LGHDT and YNNKEL (reference sequence). CDR3 length: 15 amino acids. The ends were cut back, 2 bases at V and 2 bases at J, with 10 bases in the middle. The CDR3 reads CASSQQQGAGNTIYF. DNA for the CDR3: TGTGCCAGCAGCCAACAACAGGGAGCTGGAAACACCATATATTTT.

The V call is TRBV5-4, the J call TRBJ1-2; D is unclear. Germline values: CDR1 SGHNT, CDR2 YYREEE (reference sequence). This CDR3 is built from 13 residues. V lost 1 base and J 4 bases, leaving 8 bases between the germline ends. The CDR3 nucleotides are TGTGCCAGCAGCTTGACTGTGGGCTATGGCTACACCTTC. Translating gives CASSLTVGYGYTF.

The rearrangement links TRBV4-1 to TRBJ1-3, with TRBD1 matching 8 bases. The CDR3 has 13 residues. The V gene end was trimmed by 8 bases and the J gene end by 8 bases; junction bases not matched to a gene: 8. CDR1 MGHRA and CDR2 YSYEKL come from the germline V gene. CDR3 in amino acids: CASVDRGEDTIYF. In nucleotides, the CDR3 is TGCGCCAGCGTAGACAGGGGAGAGGACACCATATATTTT.

The V call is TRBV4-1, the J call TRBJ1-5; a possible D gene is TRBD1 (5 bases). Germline V gene data show CDR1 as MGHRA and CDR2 as YSYEKL. The CDR3 consists of 15 residues. The V and J ends lost 5 bases and 3 bases respectively, with 14 bases between them. The CDR3 bases are TGCGCCAGCAGCGGTTCGGGGGGACTCAATCAGCCCCAGCATTTT. The encoded protein is CASSGSGGLNQPQHF.

This clone occurred once. This chain links TRBV5-1 with TRBJ2-3; 7 bases align to TRBD1. Germline CDR1 SGHRS, CDR2 YFSETQ. This CDR3 is 14 amino acids long. V lost 4 bases, J lost 5 bases, and 7 bases stayed unmatched. DNA of the CDR3: TGCGCCAGCAGCCCGACAGGGTTTGGAGATACGCAGTATTTT. Residues: CASSPTGFGDTQYF. The whole variable domain, remainder taken from reference TRBV5-1 and TRBJ2-3, is KAGVTQTPRYLIKTRGQQVTLSCSPISGHRSVSWYQQTPGQGLQFLFEYFSETQRNKGNFPGRFSGRQFSNSRSEMNVSTLELGDSALYLCASSPTGFGDTQYFGPGTRLTVL.

The sample holds one count of this clone. The CDR3 bases are TGTGCAAGTCGCTTAGCACAGGGGGAGAGAGGCTACACCTTC. Protein sequence: CASRLAQGERGYTF. This chain uses TRBV12-2 with TRBJ1-2; the table's TRBD1 call for D was not verified on the DNA. TRBV12-2 is assigned pseudogene status. The CDR3 spans 14 residues.

The chain is built from TRBV5-8 and TRBJ1-3, with D possibly being TRBD1 (5 bases). Germline-derived CDR1 and CDR2 are SGHTS and YDEGEE. Trimming removed 1 base at V and 0 bases at J, with 14 bases between. The CDR3 has 17 residues. Here the CDR3 reads CASSLNRQGYSGNTIYF. In DNA form, the CDR3 reads TGTGCCAGCAGCTTGAATCGGCAGGGATACTCTGGAAACACCATATATTTT.

This chain joins TRBV6-5 and TRBJ1-1; D is ambiguous. The CDR3 contains 13 residues. Trimming removed 1 base from V and 4 bases from J, with 7 bases in between. CDR1 and CDR2 from the germline V gene are MNHEY and SVGAGI. DNA of the CDR3: TGTGCCAGCAGTTACTACGGGCCCACTGAAGCTTTCTTT. This translates into CASSYYGPTEAFF.

The rearrangement uses TRBV4-2 and TRBJ1-6; D is unresolved. Germline values: CDR1 LGHNA, CDR2 YNFKEQ. This CDR3 comprises 13 residues. V lost 10 bases and J 7 bases, leaving 14 bases between the germline ends. CDR3 nucleotides: TGTGCCACCACCGGAACTCACAATTCACCCCTCCACTTT. It yields the protein CATTGTHNSPLHF.

The V call is TRBV6-5, the J call TRBJ1-4; TRBD1 is a possible D gene (6 bases). The CDR3 length is 15 residues. The V gene lost 6 bases and the J gene lost 3 bases, with 14 bases spanning the gap. Germline V gene sequence: CDR1 MNHEY, CDR2 SVGAGI. The CDR3 spells CASREGGLSNEKLFF. For the CDR3, the DNA is TGTGCCAGCAGGGAGGGGGGGCTGTCTAATGAAAAACTGTTTTTT.

The gene calls are TRBV19 and TRBJ1-5; 9 positions agree with TRBD1. The V gene end was trimmed by 7 bases and the J gene end by 4 bases; junction bases not matched to a gene: 8. Germline CDR1 reads LNHDA; CDR2 reads SQIVND (reference sequence). This CDR3 has 15 residues. CDR3 in amino acids: CASNIGQGTNQPQHF. The CDR3 DNA reads TGTGCCAGTAATATTGGACAGGGGACTAATCAGCCCCAGCATTTT. Full variable domain (missing parts from reference TRBV19 and TRBJ1-5): DGGITQSPKYLFRKEGQNVTLSCEQNLNHDAMYWYRQDPGQGLRLIYYSQIVNDFQKGDIAEGYSVSREKKESFPLTVTSAQKNPTAFYLCASNIGQGTNQPQHFGDGTRLSIL.

This sequence joins TRBV13 and TRBJ2-7; a possible D gene is TRBD2 (5 bases). CDR3 length: 14 residues. The V gene lost 5 bases and the J gene lost 3 bases, with 14 bases spanning the gap. The V gene's germline CDR1 is PRHDT and CDR2 FYEKMQ (reference sequence). The CDR3: CASSAEGSHYEQYF. The CDR3 DNA sequence: TGTGCCAGCAGCGCCGAAGGGAGCCACTACGAGCAGTACTTC.

The chain combines TRBV19 with TRBJ2-1; D unclear. This CDR3 comprises 14 residues. From germline, CDR1 is LNHDA and CDR2 SQIVND (reference sequence). V was cut by 3 bases and J by 0 bases, with 6 bases left in between. The CDR3 reads CASSISGSYNEQFF. The DNA of the CDR3 is TGTGCCAGTAGTATTTCGGGCTCCTACAATGAGCAGTTCTTC.

This chain uses TRBV5-5 with TRBJ2-5, with a possible D match to TRBD2 (6 bases). The V gene's germline CDR1 is SGHKS and CDR2 YYEKEE (reference sequence). The CDR3 is 15 amino acids. The V end was cut by 2 bases, the J end by 2 bases, with 13 bases between. The CDR3 bases are TGTGCCAGCAGCTTTCGACCGGGGGTTCAAGAGACCCAGTACTTC. It codes for CASSFRPGVQETQYF.

The chain uses TRBV4-2 and TRBJ2-5; no firm D call. The germline V gene encodes CDR1 LGHNA and CDR2 YNFKEQ. CDR3 length: 13 amino acids. Trimming stripped 2 bases from V and 2 bases from J, with 6 bases between. Written as DNA, the CDR3 is TGTGCCAGCAGCCAAAACTGGCAAGAGACCCAGTACTTC. This sequence encodes CASSQNWQETQYF.

In its sample, this clone was seen once. The rearrangement joins TRBV19 to TRBJ1-1; perhaps TRBD1 as D (6 bases). V was pared by 3 bases and J by 1 base, with 24 bases between. This CDR3 has 19 residues. The germline V gene has CDR1 LNHDA and CDR2 SQIVND (reference sequence). CDR3 amino acids: CASSMAPFWDKRENTEAFF. In nucleotides, the CDR3 is TGTGCCAGTAGTATGGCCCCTTTTTGGGACAAGAGGGAGAACACTGAAGCTTTCTTT.

CDR3 DNA: TGTGCCAGCAGGAGTCAGGGACAGTACAATGAGCAGTTCTTC. This codes for CASRSQGQYNEQFF. V and J are TRBV2 and TRBJ2-1, with 7 bases that match TRBD1. The CDR3 runs 14 residues. With V trimmed by 6 bases and J by 4 bases, 6 bases remained unmatched. Germline lookup yields CDR1 SNHLY and CDR2 FYNNEI.